The rows below give T cell receptor beta chains drawn from one sample of a study of blood T cell repertoires in COVID-19. Sequencing was performed with immunoSEQ multiplex PCR; in TCRdb, only in-frame clones are kept and a portion is missing. Seen here are about 250,000 clones, approximately 85% observed once, and the top ten hold about 0.8%. The sample consisted of peripheral blood. All receptors derive from a young woman with acute or convalescent COVID-19. CDR3s include the opening cysteine and the closing phenylalanine or tryptophan. A D gene is named only where the DNA matches it firmly. Clone size, where shown, is once, few, many, or a class for clones that have expanded.

V,size,D,J,CDR3,DNA
TRBV27,NA,NA,TRBJ1-2,CASRLTAHYGYTF,TGTGCCAGCAGACTGACAGCGCATTATGGCTACACCTTC
TRBV6-4,NA,NA,TRBJ2-7,CASSDSADSYEQYF,TGTGCCAGCAGTGACTCGGCTGATTCCTACGAGCAGTACTTC
TRBV27,NA,TRBD2,TRBJ2-3,CASSSPSSGGVDTQYF,TGTGCCAGCAGTTCACCATCTAGCGGGGGAGTCGATACGCAGTATTTT
TRBV18,NA,TRBD2,TRBJ2-7,CASSPPSGRFGLPVEQYF,TGTGCCAGCTCACCCCCTAGCGGGAGGTTTGGCTTACCGGTCGAGCAGTACTTC
TRBV19,NA,TRBD1,TRBJ1-2,CASSTQPTRTGIYGYTF,TGTGCCAGTAGTACACAGCCAACCAGGACAGGAATCTATGGCTACACCTTC
TRBV19,NA,TRBD2,TRBJ2-5,CASRELAGDVETQYF,TGTGCCAGTAGAGAATTAGCGGGAGATGTAGAGACCCAGTACTTC
TRBV3-1/TRBV3-2,NA,TRBD1,TRBJ1-3,CASSQATRGQGRNTIYF,TGTGCCAGCAGCCAAGCAACCCGGGGACAGGGGCGGAACACCATATATTTT
TRBV6-2/TRBV6-3,NA,TRBD2,TRBJ2-1,CASSSGLAGIF,TGTGCCAGCAGTTCAGGACTAGCTGGGATCTTC
TRBV2,NA,TRBD1,TRBJ1-1,CASRVDRDTEAFF,TGTGCCAGCAGGGTCGACAGGGACACTGAAGCTTTCTTT
TRBV11-2,few,NA,TRBJ2-1,CASSLEGRFGEQFF,TGTGCCAGCAGCTTAGAGGGGAGGTTTGGTGAGCAGTTCTTC
TRBV13,NA,TRBD1,TRBJ1-6,CASSSRTGINSPLHF,TGTGCCAGCAGCTCTAGGACAGGGATTAATTCACCCCTCCACTTT
TRBV3-1/TRBV3-2,NA,TRBD1,TRBJ1-2,CASSLLSGQGAEADYGYTF,TGTGCCAGCAGCCTTTTATCGGGACAGGGTGCCGAAGCCGACTATGGCTACACCTTC
TRBV19,NA,TRBD1,TRBJ2-5,CASSIAGQGIQETQYF,TGTGCCAGTAGTATCGCGGGACAGGGAATACAAGAGACCCAGTACTTC
TRBV4-3,NA,TRBD2,TRBJ2-3,CASSQDVFLAGITDTQYF,TGCGCCAGCAGCCAAGACGTTTTTCTAGCGGGAATCACAGATACGCAGTATTTT
TRBV25-1,many,TRBD1,TRBJ1-1,CASSALRDSSTPEAFF,TGTGCCAGCAGTGCCTTGAGGGACAGTTCAACACCTGAAGCTTTCTTT
TRBV23-1,NA,NA,TRBJ2-3,CAISGSGPYTQYF,TGCGCCATCAGCGGGTCAGGGCCTTATACGCAGTATTTT
TRBV6-2/TRBV6-3,NA,NA,TRBJ2-1,CASSYPTLVLNEQFF,TGTGCCAGCAGTTATCCCACACTAGTGCTCAATGAGCAGTTCTTC
TRBV5-1,NA,TRBD2,TRBJ2-2,CASSLGPSGIVTGELFF,TGCGCCAGCAGCTTGGGTCCTAGCGGGATTGTCACCGGGGAGCTGTTTTTT
TRBV6-1,NA,NA,TRBJ1-2,CASSEQVSYGYTF,TGTGCCAGCAGTGAACAGGTCAGCTATGGCTACACCTTC
TRBV7-2,few,NA,TRBJ1-4,CASSFSGRLAEKLFF,TGTGCCAGCAGCTTCTCGGGAAGGTTGGCTGAAAAACTGTTTTTT
TRBV30,few,NA,TRBJ2-6,CAWSDNSGANVLTF,TGTGCCTGGAGTGATAACTCTGGGGCCAACGTCCTGACTTTC
TRBV29-1,NA,NA,TRBJ1-3,CSVERGTGNTIYF,TGCAGCGTTGAACGGGGGACTGGAAACACCATATATTTT
TRBV6-5,NA,NA,TRBJ1-6,CASSSQGNIHSPLHF,TGTGCCAGCAGCTCACAGGGTAATATCCATTCACCCCTCCACTTT
TRBV10-3,NA,TRBD1,TRBJ2-1,CAISEFRQGDEQFF,TGTGCCATCAGTGAGTTCCGACAGGGCGATGAGCAGTTCTTC
TRBV30,NA,NA,TRBJ1-3,CAWAGGSSGNTIYF,TGTGCCTGGGCCGGGGGGAGCTCTGGAAACACCATATATTTT
TRBV19,once,TRBD1,TRBJ1-5,CASSVAGQGGQPQHF,TGTGCCAGTAGTGTGGCCGGACAGGGGGGACAGCCCCAGCATTTT
TRBV29-1,NA,TRBD1,TRBJ2-1,CSAGQAIGYNEQFF,TGCAGCGCTGGACAGGCCATCGGATACAATGAGCAGTTCTTC
TRBV10-2,once,TRBD1,TRBJ1-5,CASGTGGSNSNQPQHF,TGCGCCAGCGGGACAGGGGGCTCCAATAGCAATCAGCCCCAGCATTTT
TRBV11-2,NA,NA,TRBJ2-1,CASSLDQVIAIEQFF,TGTGCCAGCAGCTTAGATCAAGTAATAGCGATTGAGCAGTTCTTC
TRBV9,NA,NA,TRBJ2-3,CASSVVVSGSTDTQYF,TGTGCCAGCAGCGTAGTGGTTAGCGGAAGCACAGATACGCAGTATTTT
TRBV9,few,NA,TRBJ1-4,CASSVGDEKLFF,TGTGCCAGCAGCGTAGGAGATGAAAAACTGTTTTTT
TRBV7-3,NA,NA,TRBJ1-2,CASSPLGGNGYTF,TGTGCCAGCAGCCCCCTCGGAGGGAACGGCTACACCTTC
TRBV4-2,NA,TRBD1,TRBJ2-7,CASSHIGQDYEQYF,TGTGCCAGCAGCCATATAGGACAGGACTACGAGCAGTACTTC
TRBV12-3/TRBV12-4,NA,TRBD1,TRBJ1-2,CASSLGTGYGYTF,TGTGCCAGCAGTTTAGGGACAGGGTATGGCTACACCTTC
TRBV30,NA,TRBD1,TRBJ2-4,CAWSPGTVDKNIQYF,TGTGCCTGGAGTCCGGGGACAGTTGACAAAAACATTCAGTACTTC
TRBV7-9,NA,NA,TRBJ1-2,CASSLNNDYGYTF,TGTGCCAGCAGCCTGAACAACGACTATGGCTACACCTTC
TRBV7-2,NA,TRBD2,TRBJ2-1,CASSPETSGRAAEQFF,TGTGCCAGCAGCCCAGAGACTAGCGGGAGGGCTGCTGAGCAGTTCTTC
TRBV19,few,TRBD1,TRBJ1-5,CASTYFGTGGQPQHF,TGTGCCAGTACATATTTCGGGACAGGCGGTCAGCCCCAGCATTTT
TRBV20-1,NA,TRBD2,TRBJ2-5,CSASGTSETQYF,TGCAGTGCTAGTGGGACTAGTGAGACCCAGTACTTC
TRBV13,NA,TRBD1,TRBJ1-3,CASSLSPGQGGGNTIYF,TGTGCCAGCAGCTTATCCCCCGGACAGGGTGGAGGAAACACCATATATTTT
TRBV6-5,NA,NA,TRBJ2-1,CASSSPHEQFF,TGTGCCAGCAGTTCCCCTCATGAGCAGTTCTTC
TRBV7-2,few,TRBD1,TRBJ2-5,CASRRSGTGARETQYF,TGTGCCAGCAGGCGCTCCGGGACAGGGGCTAGAGAGACCCAGTACTTC
TRBV19,NA,NA,TRBJ1-5,CASQKRGYGYGQPQHF,TGTGCCTCACAAAAGAGGGGGTACGGATACGGTCAGCCCCAGCATTTT
TRBV30,NA,TRBD2,TRBJ2-1,CAYSPAGGGGPYNEQFF,TGTGCCTATTCCCCAGCGGGAGGAGGGGGACCCTACAATGAGCAGTTCTTC
TRBV29-1,NA,NA,TRBJ1-4,CSVASGLSNEKLFF,TGCAGCGTTGCCTCCGGGTTATCTAATGAAAAACTGTTTTTT
TRBV19,NA,TRBD1,TRBJ2-7,CASTPDRASTYEQYF,TGTGCCAGTACCCCGGACAGGGCAAGCACCTACGAGCAGTACTTC
TRBV29-1,NA,TRBD1,TRBJ1-6,CSPRGSGTGLNNSPLHF,TGCAGCCCCCGTGGGTCCGGGACAGGGCTAAATAATTCACCCCTCCACTTT
TRBV3-1/TRBV3-2,NA,TRBD2,TRBJ2-7,CASSQDGTSREQYF,TGTGCCAGCAGCCAAGATGGGACTAGCCGGGAGCAGTACTTC
TRBV28,NA,NA,TRBJ1-5,CASSSYKWGSRESQPQHF,TGTGCCAGCAGTTCCTATAAGTGGGGCAGCCGGGAGAGTCAGCCCCAGCATTTT
TRBV7-2,NA,NA,TRBJ2-2,CASSLPGVQTGELFF,TGTGCCAGCAGCTTACCAGGGGTACAGACCGGGGAGCTGTTTTTT
TRBV19,NA,TRBD2,TRBJ2-7,CASKDLAGINEQYF,TGTGCCAGTAAAGACCTAGCGGGAATTAACGAGCAGTACTTC
TRBV30,NA,TRBD2,TRBJ2-3,CARTLAGGSDTQYF,TGTGCCCGAACCCTAGCGGGAGGGTCAGATACGCAGTATTTT